This T cell receptor beta chain comes out of a study of blood T cell repertoires in COVID-19. In the study's own analysis: Counts of nucleated cells, estimated from reference gene primer amplification, were obtained. Sequenced by immunoSEQ multiplex PCR; TCRdb stores in-frame clones only, minus some. Clone size and V and J calls were adopted from that table, with D and trimming inferred from the DNA. Seen here are roughly 98,000 clones, roughly 82% observed once, and the top ten hold about a tenth. V lost 6 bases to trimming and J lost 8 bases; unmatched junction nucleotides: 6. Germline loops: CDR1 MNHNY, CDR2 SVGAGI (reference sequence). This CDR3 is built from 15 residues.

This TCR was recovered from a man between 65 and 85 years old with active or convalescent COVID-19. The V and J genes are TRBV6-6 and TRBJ2-1, with 14 nucleotides matching TRBD2. The sequenced sample consisted of peripheral blood. DNA for the CDR3: TGTGCCAGCAGAATCGGGACTAGCGGGGGATATGAGCAGTTCTTC. It translates to CASRIGTSGGYEQFF.